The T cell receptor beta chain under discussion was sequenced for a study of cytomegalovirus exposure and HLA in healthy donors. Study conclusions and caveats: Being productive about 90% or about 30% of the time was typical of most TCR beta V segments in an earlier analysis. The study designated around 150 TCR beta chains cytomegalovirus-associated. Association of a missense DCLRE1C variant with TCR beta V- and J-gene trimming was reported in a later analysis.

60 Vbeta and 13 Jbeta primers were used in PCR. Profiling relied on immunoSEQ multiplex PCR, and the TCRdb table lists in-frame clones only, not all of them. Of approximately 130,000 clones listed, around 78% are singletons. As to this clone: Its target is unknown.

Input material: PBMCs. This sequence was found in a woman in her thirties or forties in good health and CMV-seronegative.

DNA for the CDR3: TGTGCCAGCAGTAGTATCTTAAGCTCCCGGGGGGCTTCTGGGGCCAACGTCCTGACTTTC. Translated: CASSSILSSRGASGANVLTF. This sequence joins TRBV27 and TRBJ2-6, with D maybe TRBD2 (7 bases). The length of the CDR3 is 20 residues. CDR1 MNHEY and CDR2 SMNVEV come from the germline V gene (reference sequence). The V end lost 5 bases, the J end lost 1 base, and 24 bases lay between the germline ends.